The sequence of this T cell receptor beta chain was determined in a study of shared clonotypes between healthy human individuals. CDR1 is PRHDT, CDR2 FYEKMQ, per germline (reference sequence). The CDR3 covers 20 residues. Losses at the gene ends were 5 bases for V and 5 bases for J; bases not matched to a gene: 20. Some clones are missing from TCRdb's copy, which holds only in-frame ones; the method was immunoSEQ multiplex PCR. The sample gives approximately 590,000 clones, roughly 95% of which show up once; roughly 0.1% is in the top ten. As defined, naive CD8 cells were CD45RO-negative and positively selected for CCR7, with terminally differentiated effector memory CD45RA+ cells excluded.

The chain has TRBV13 and TRBJ2-5; 13 nucleotides match TRBD2. Specimen: naive CD8+ T cells sorted from blood. This receptor was taken from a woman in her twenties or thirties in good health. The CDR3 loop is CASSPSGTSGVISLVETQYF. The CDR3 bases are TGTGCCAGCAGCCCCTCCGGGACTAGCGGGGTGATTTCGCTTGTGGAGACCCAGTACTTC. The full variable domain, its missing parts supplied by reference TRBV13 and TRBJ2-5, is AAGVIQSPRHLIKEKRETATLKCYPIPRHDTVYWYQQGPGQDPQFLISFYEKMQSDKGSIPDRFSAQQFSDYHSELNMSSLELGDSALYFCASSPSGTSGVISLVETQYFGPGTRLLVL.